There are a few counts of the clone carrying this T cell receptor (beta chain). The target antigen is unknown. The data originate from a study of T-cell memory formation after mild COVID-19. Background on the study: TCR clustering was largely donor specific.

Whole-study results and caveats: Contracting clones, day 15 to 85, had balanced CD4/CD8, and later expanders favored CD4+.

This CDR3 has 14 amino acids. Germline-derived CDR1 and CDR2 are SQVTM and ANQGSEA. The J segment lost 1 base and the V segment lost 4 bases, leaving 4 bases of the junction unmatched. In TCRdb, the 5' RACE reads were re-called with MiXCR into one record per CDR3 protein. The table has fewer than 600,000 distinct CDR3 sequences, about a fifth seen once. The TCR sequence derives from an adult woman who had mild COVID-19 (a few samples of this study predate the infection). Cell type and time point are not known. The sequenced sample consisted of PBMCs or a T cell subset sorted from them (not recorded which). The chain employs TRBV29-1 and TRBJ2-7, with 10 positions matching TRBD1. CDR3 nucleotide sequence: TGCAGCGTTGTCGGACAGGGGGGATCCTACGAGCAGTACTTC. It yields the protein CSVVGQGGSYEQYF.